The 13 T cell receptor beta chains given below trace back to one sample, sequenced in a study of blood T cell repertoires in COVID-19. The method was immunoSEQ multiplex PCR; TCRdb's version includes in-frame clones alone and lacks a portion of them. In the table there are 100,000 to 120,000 clones, approximately 80% of which are singletons. Input material: peripheral blood. The receptors derive from a woman in her fifties or sixties with acute or convalescent COVID-19.

The chain joins TRBV5-1 to TRBJ2-7, with 8 bases that match TRBD2. With 3 bases clipped from V and 0 bases from J, the junction kept 5 bases outside the gene matches. Germline CDR1 is SGHRS and CDR2 is YFSETQ. The CDR3 is 15 residues long. CDR3 residues: CASSSGGPPSYEQYF. The DNA for the CDR3 is TGCGCCAGCAGCTCGGGGGGGCCCCCCTCCTACGAGCAGTACTTC.

This clone was seen just once. This chain uses TRBV9 with TRBJ2-1; possible D gene TRBD1, 6 bases. The ends were cut back, 0 bases at V and 4 bases at J, with 14 bases in the middle. The CDR3 runs 16 residues. The germline CDR1 and CDR2 sequences are SGDLS and YYNGEE. DNA for the CDR3: TGTGCCAGCAGCGTAGCCGAGGACAGTAGATACAATGAGCAGTTCTTC. It codes for CASSVAEDSRYNEQFF. Looking up the rest from reference TRBV9 and TRBJ2-1 gives the full variable domain: DSGVTQTPKHLITATGQRVTLRCSPRSGDLSVYWYQQSLDQGLQFLIQYYNGEERAKGNILERFSAQQFPDLHSELNLSSLELGDSALYFCASSVAEDSRYNEQFFGPGTRLTVL.

This chain connects TRBV7-2 to TRBJ1-2, with 8 bases lining up with TRBD1. V shed 5 bases, J shed 0 bases, and the junction held 5 bases outside the gene matches. Germline values: CDR1 SGHTA, CDR2 FQGNSA. The CDR3 extends over 15 amino acids. CDR3 in DNA: TGTGCCAGCAGCGCTGGACAGGGCGCTAACTATGGCTACACCTTC. This sequence encodes CASSAGQGANYGYTF.

The chain links TRBV28 to TRBJ1-4, with TRBD1 identical over 8 bases. Germline V CDR1 and CDR2: MDHEN, SYDVKM. V was clipped by 10 bases and J by 4 bases; unmatched bases: 11. This CDR3 has 15 amino acids. CDR3 sequence (DNA): TGTGCCACCCTCCCAGGGGGCGCGAGTAATGAAAAACTGTTTTTT. It codes for CATLPGGASNEKLFF.

This chain links TRBV7-9 with TRBJ2-3; D may be TRBD1 (6 bases). In germline, CDR1 is SEHNR, CDR2 FQNEAQ (reference sequence). This CDR3 contains 16 residues. V gave up 2 bases and J gave up 1 base, with 13 bases separating them. This CDR3 is CASSLPGALGTDTQYF. Here the CDR3 DNA reads TGTGCCAGCAGCTTACCAGGGGCGCTTGGCACAGATACGCAGTATTTT.

This chain connects TRBV4-1 to TRBJ1-4; D may be TRBD1 (6 bases). The CDR3 runs to 15 residues. V lost 4 bases to trimming and J lost 0 bases, with 9 bases between them. Germline CDR1 MGHRA, CDR2 YSYEKL. CDR3 DNA sequence: TGCGCCAGCAGCCCCGGGACATCAACTAATGAAAAACTGTTTTTT. Translated, it gives CASSPGTSTNEKLFF.

The chain links TRBV5-5 to TRBJ2-3; weak D call: TRBD2 (6 bases). In germline, CDR1 is SGHKS, CDR2 YYEKEE (reference sequence). This CDR3 is built from 15 residues. Trimming removed 2 bases from V and 4 bases from J, with 14 bases in between. In DNA, the CDR3 is TGTGCCAGCAGCTTAAGGGACTGGGTAGCAGATACGCAGTATTTT. Protein: CASSLRDWVADTQYF.

A few counts support this clone. This CDR3 is CASNAGGVTDTQYF. CDR3 coding DNA: TGTGCCAGCAACGCGGGGGGCGTCACAGATACGCAGTATTTT. The chain combines TRBV2 with TRBJ2-3; 8 nucleotides match TRBD2. Germline V lookup: CDR1 SNHLY, CDR2 FYNNEI. This CDR3 has 14 residues. J lost 2 bases, V lost 7 bases, and 5 bases had no gene match.

The chain couples TRBV7-2 to TRBJ2-2; tentatively, D is TRBD2 (7 bases). The CDR3 spans 14 residues. Trimming pared 5 bases from V and 6 bases from J, leaving 13 bases between. The germline CDR1 and CDR2 sequences are SGHTA and FQGNSA. In DNA form, the CDR3 reads TGTGCCAGCAGCCCAAACGGGGGGCCCGGGGAGCTGTTTTTT. It codes for CASSPNGGPGELFF.

The genes are TRBV2 and TRBJ2-3, with a possible D match to TRBD2 (6 bases). Trimming took off 4 bases at V and 2 bases at J, with 13 bases between the two ends. The CDR3 has 15 amino acids. CDR1 is SNHLY, CDR2 FYNNEI, per germline. This CDR3 is CASSANSGYTDTQYF. In nucleotides, the CDR3 is TGTGCCAGCAGTGCTAATAGCGGCTACACAGATACGCAGTATTTT.

This clone was picked up a small number of times. The chain employs TRBV6-5 and TRBJ1-1; 9 bases line up with TRBD1. The V gene's germline CDR1 is MNHEY and CDR2 SVGAGI. Trimming took 2 bases from V and 1 from J; bases not matched to a gene: 2. The CDR3 loop spans 15 amino acids. CDR3 nucleotides: TGTGCCAGCAGTTACCCGGGACAGGGGAACACTGAAGCTTTCTTT. Protein sequence: CASSYPGQGNTEAFF.

This clone was seen more than once but under ten times. The chain links TRBV5-6 to TRBJ1-6; 7 bases align to TRBD1. In germline, CDR1 is SGHDT, CDR2 YYEEEE. With V trimmed by 2 bases and J by 7 bases, 6 bases remained unmatched. The CDR3 loop spans 15 amino acids. Written as DNA, the CDR3 is TGTGCCAGCAGCTTACCCGGGACAGCCAATTCACCCCTCCACTTT. Protein sequence: CASSLPGTANSPLHF.

CDR3 region: CASSRAGVGNQPQHF. Written as DNA, the CDR3 is TGTGCCAGCAGCCGGGCGGGAGTGGGCAATCAGCCCCAGCATTTT. The chain uses TRBV5-8 and TRBJ1-5; no definite D call. This CDR3 contains 15 residues. CDR1 is SGHTS and CDR2 is YDEGEE in the germline V gene. With 4 bases removed from V and 2 bases from J, the gap between germline ends came to 13 bases.